These 29 T cell receptor beta chains were all obtained from the same sample, sequenced in a study of T cell responses to AZD1222 COVID-19 vaccine. Repertoires were generated with immunoSEQ multiplex PCR, while TCRdb's copy carries only in-frame clones and drops some. Altogether more than 95,000 clones are present, just over 90% being singletons, with the ten largest covering 7.2%. Specimen: peripheral blood, collected on day 0 of AZD1222 vaccination. All receptors come from an adult in good health.

The chain is built from TRBV15 and TRBJ1-1; a weak D match, TRBD1 (5 bases). V lost 0 bases, J lost 11 bases, and 10 bases lay in between. The CDR3 is made up of 12 amino acids. In germline, CDR1 is LNHNV, CDR2 YYDKDF (reference sequence). This CDR3 reads CATSRDVGGAFF. The CDR3 DNA reads as TGTGCCACCAGCAGAGATGTGGGGGGGGCTTTCTTT.

V and J are TRBV10-3 and TRBJ2-7; 16 positions agree with TRBD2. The length of the CDR3 is 13 residues. Unmatched junction bases numbered 1, after V lost 8 bases and J lost 6 bases. CDR1 is ENHRY, CDR2 SYGVKD, per germline. CDR3: CAIGTSGRGEQYF. In DNA form, the CDR3 reads TGTGCCATCGGGACTAGCGGGAGGGGCGAGCAGTACTTC.

This clone has only one observation. The genes are TRBV24-1 and TRBJ1-5, with D unclear. The CDR3 has 12 residues. Trimming took 2 bases from V and 7 from J, leaving 5 bases between them. Germline V lookup: CDR1 KGHDR, CDR2 SFDVKD. CDR3 region: CATSDSAQPQHF. CDR3 DNA: TGTGCCACCAGTGATTCCGCCCAGCCCCAGCATTTT.

The rearrangement uses TRBV7-8 and TRBJ2-1; maybe TRBD2 (5 bases). This CDR3 has 14 residues. CDR1 SGHVS and CDR2 FQNEAQ come from the germline V gene. V lost 3 bases and J lost 7, with 13 bases in between. CDR3 loop: CASSLDLRGNEQFF. In nucleotides, the CDR3 is TGTGCCAGCAGCTTGGACCTACGGGGAAATGAGCAGTTCTTC.

This clone is a singleton in its sample. The genes are TRBV6-2 or TRBV6-3 and TRBJ2-7; D gene uncertain. The V end lost 6 bases, the J end lost 3 bases, and 12 bases lay between the germline ends. From germline, CDR1 is MNHEY and CDR2 SVGEGT. This CDR3 region has 13 residues. The CDR3 DNA follows: TGTGCCAGCAGCTCCCCCCGATTCTACGAGCAGTACTTC. Its translation: CASSSPRFYEQYF.

The chain links TRBV7-2 to TRBJ2-7; TRBD2 matches 7 bases. Germline lookup yields CDR1 SGHTA and CDR2 FQGNSA. This CDR3 spans 15 amino acids. J gave up 0 bases and V 8 bases, and 10 bases lay outside the gene matches. The CDR3 DNA reads as TGTGCCAGCCATAAAGGAGGGAGGGCCTCCTACGAGCAGTACTTC. It encodes CASHKGGRASYEQYF. The complete variable domain, with remaining parts taken from reference TRBV7-2 and TRBJ2-7, reads GAGVSQSPSNKVTEKGKDVELRCDPISGHTALYWYRQSLGQGLEFLIYFQGNSAPDKSGLPSDRFSAERTGGSVSTLTIQRTQQEDSAVYLCASHKGGRASYEQYFGPGTRLTVT.

With respect to this clone: The junction differs from germline at one of its ends, possibly a read error. The chain carries TRBV5-4 and TRBJ1-1; D possibly corresponds to TRBD1 (6 bases). CDR3 length: 14 residues. Looked up from germline, CDR1 is SGHNT and CDR2 is YYREEE (reference sequence). CDR3 region: CASSLWQGRNEPFF. In nucleotides, the CDR3 is TGTGCCAGCAGCTTATGGCAGGGGAGAAATGAACCTTTCTTT.

This chain uses TRBV4-2 with TRBJ2-7; TRBD2 aligns across 12 bases. This CDR3 has 17 amino acids. From germline, CDR1 is LGHNA and CDR2 YNFKEQ. Trimming cost V 1 base and J 7 bases; bases outside gene matches: 11. The CDR3 DNA reads as TGTGCCAGCAGCCAAGTAGGACTAGCGGGAAATTGGCGGGAGCAGTACTTC. Its protein product is CASSQVGLAGNWREQYF.

The J gene is TRBJ1-4, the V gene TRBV5-6; tentative D call: TRBD1 (6 bases). Germline V gene data show CDR1 as SGHDT and CDR2 as YYEEEE. V was clipped by 4 bases and J by 5 bases, with 15 bases between them. The CDR3 contains 15 residues. CDR3 region: CASSQQQGQNEKLFF. The CDR3 nucleotides are TGTGCCAGCAGCCAACAACAGGGCCAAAATGAAAAACTGTTTTTT.

Concerning this clone: A read error may produce the germline difference seen at one junction end. This chain links TRBV4-2 with TRBJ2-7; TRBD2 aligns across 12 bases. CDR1 and CDR2 (germline): LGHNA, YNFKEQ. The CDR3 is 20 residues long. The CDR3: CASSQDLPTGLAGGYYAQYF. The CDR3 DNA follows: TGTGCCAGCAGCCAAGACCTCCCCACGGGACTAGCGGGCGGTTACTACGCGCAGTACTTC.

This chain connects TRBV7-2 to TRBJ1-4, with a possible D match to TRBD1 (6 bases). V was pared by 1 base and J by 7 bases, with 13 bases between. CDR1 is SGHTA, CDR2 FQGNSA, per germline. The length of the CDR3 is 15 residues. CDR3 nucleotides: TGTGCCAGCAGCTTAGTGTCAGGGGAGGGTGAAAAACTGTTTTTT. The encoded protein is CASSLVSGEGEKLFF.

This chain links TRBV28 with TRBJ2-2; weak D call: TRBD2 (5 bases). Trimming removed 7 bases from V and 6 bases from J, with 12 bases in between. Germline CDR1 reads MDHEN; CDR2 reads SYDVKM. The CDR3 consists of 13 residues. DNA of the CDR3: TGTGCCAGCACTCGGGGTATGTCCGGGGAGCTGTTTTTT. It is translated as CASTRGMSGELFF.

The count of this clone is one. The rearrangement joins TRBV3-1 (or the pseudogene TRBV3-2) to TRBJ2-7; 7 bases line up with TRBD1. Germline loops: CDR1 LGHDT, CDR2 YNNKEL (reference sequence). The CDR3 runs to 17 residues. V lost 2 bases to trimming and J lost 2 bases; unmatched junction nucleotides: 12. The CDR3 protein is CASSQMVGQGEPYEQYF. The CDR3 DNA reads TGTGCCAGCAGCCAAATGGTTGGCCAGGGGGAACCCTACGAGCAGTACTTC.

The chain is built from TRBV5-1 and TRBJ1-1; unclear D gene. CDR3 size: 14 residues. In germline, CDR1 is SGHRS, CDR2 YFSETQ. V lost 4 bases and J lost 5, with 15 bases in between. The CDR3 loop is CASSRDPGVTEAFF. In DNA form, the CDR3 reads TGCGCCAGCAGCAGAGACCCTGGGGTGACTGAAGCTTTCTTT.

The rearrangement uses TRBV19 and TRBJ2-3; 7 bases are shared with TRBD1. CDR3 length: 15 residues. Trimming at V came to 6 bases and at J to 7 bases, leaving 13 bases not matched to a gene. Germline V CDR1 and CDR2: LNHDA, SQIVND (reference sequence). CDR3 DNA: TGTGCCAGTAGCCTAGAGGACAGGTTTTATAATACGCAGTATTTT. Its protein is CASSLEDRFYNTQYF.

This chain uses TRBV28 with TRBJ1-2, with TRBD1 identical over 7 bases. This CDR3 is 14 amino acids long. Germline values: CDR1 MDHEN, CDR2 SYDVKM. V shed 9 bases and J 4 bases; nucleotides not matched to a gene: 11. CDR3 loop: CASLAGGNLYGYTF. The CDR3 bases are TGTGCCAGTCTGGCAGGGGGGAATCTCTATGGCTACACCTTC.

The chain uses TRBV6-1 and TRBJ1-1, with 10 bases lining up with TRBD1. The junction had 13 bases not matched to a gene; V was cut back by 2 bases and J by 1 base. From germline, CDR1 is MNHNS and CDR2 SASEGT. CDR3 length: 19 residues. The CDR3 here is CASSEWRPGQGTSNTEAFF. The CDR3 region has the DNA TGTGCCAGCAGTGAATGGCGGCCGGGACAGGGGACATCGAACACTGAAGCTTTCTTT.

CDR3 sequence: CAWGGEKQYF. Written as DNA, the CDR3 is TGTGCCTGGGGTGGCGAGAAGCAGTACTTC. The gene calls are TRBV30 and TRBJ2-7; D unclear. CDR3 length: 10 residues. Looked up from germline, CDR1 is GTSNPN and CDR2 is SVGIG (reference sequence). Deletions cut 5 bases from V and 8 bases from J, with 10 bases between.

This chain links TRBV7-9 with TRBJ1-1; no definite D call. Germline loops: CDR1 SEHNR, CDR2 FQNEAQ (reference sequence). The CDR3 loop spans 15 amino acids. Trimming took 1 base from V and 2 from J, leaving 11 bases between them. In DNA, the CDR3 is TGTGCCAGCAGCTTAGAGAGGGTGCGTAACACTGAAGCTTTCTTT. As protein: CASSLERVRNTEAFF.

The chain joins TRBV21-1 to TRBJ2-3; the tabulated D call, TRBD2, remains unverified against the DNA. TRBV21-1 is a recognized pseudogene. The CDR3 is made up of 19 amino acids. This CDR3 is CASSKDNSGGRLVPDTQYF. CDR3 coding DNA: TGTGCCAGCAGCAAAGACAATTCGGGGGGGCGCTTAGTCCCAGATACGCAGTATTTT.

The V and J genes are TRBV28 and TRBJ2-7, with D perhaps TRBD1 (6 bases). The CDR3 runs to 14 residues. Trimming removed 5 bases at V and 4 bases at J, with 15 bases between. Germline values: CDR1 MDHEN, CDR2 SYDVKM. CDR3 residues: CASSAGTRVYEQYF. CDR3 coding DNA: TGTGCCAGCAGTGCCGGGACAAGGGTTTACGAGCAGTACTTC.

This rearrangement joins TRBV5-5 to TRBJ2-3; a possible D gene is TRBD1 (6 bases). Germline CDR1 and CDR2: SGHKS and YYEKEE (reference sequence). This CDR3 has 16 residues. With 0 bases removed from V and 1 base from J, the gap between germline ends came to 12 bases. The CDR3 DNA follows: TGTGCCAGCAGCTTGGTGGGGGCAGGGGGCACAGATACGCAGTATTTT. Its protein product is CASSLVGAGGTDTQYF. The full variable domain, in which reference TRBV5-5 and TRBJ2-3 provide the parts outside the CDR3, is DAGVTQSPTHLIKTRGQQVTLRCSPISGHKSVSWYQQVLGQGPQFIFQYYEKEERGRGNFPDRFSARQFPNYSSELNVNALLLGDSALYLCASSLVGAGGTDTQYFGPGTRLTVL.

The chain uses TRBV18 and TRBJ1-1; no clear D gene. Germline CDR1 is KGHSH and CDR2 is LQKENI. With 8 bases removed from V and 0 bases from J, the gap between germline ends came to 19 bases. This CDR3 has 16 amino acids. The CDR3, as DNA: TGTGCCAGCCGACTGTGGGGTACGGTCATGAACACTGAAGCTTTCTTT. This codes for CASRLWGTVMNTEAFF.

The J gene is TRBJ1-1, the V gene TRBV11-2; no clear D gene. Trimming left V 1 base short and J 7 bases short, with 10 bases between. This CDR3 is 13 amino acids long. Germline values: CDR1 SGHAT, CDR2 FQNNGV. In DNA form, the CDR3 reads TGTGCCAGCAGCTTAGGAAATCTCGGTGAAGCTTTCTTT. Protein sequence: CASSLGNLGEAFF.

The CDR3 DNA is TGTGCCAGCAGCCAAGATGTCCGGACACAAAGGGGCGGGGAGCTGTTTTTT. Amino acids: CASSQDVRTQRGGELFF. The chain carries TRBV3-1 (or the pseudogene TRBV3-2) and TRBJ2-2; D possibly corresponds to TRBD1 (5 bases). V was cut by 0 bases and J by 7 bases, with 18 bases left in between. Germline CDR1 reads LGHDT; CDR2 reads YNNKEL (reference sequence). The CDR3 runs to 17 residues.

The chain recombines TRBV7-9 with TRBJ1-4; 7 bases map to TRBD1. This CDR3 is built from 14 residues. Germline V CDR1 and CDR2: SEHNR, FQNEAQ (reference sequence). Trimming at V came to 3 bases and at J to 3 bases, leaving 1 base not matched to a gene. The CDR3 protein is CASSFTGANEKLFF. The CDR3 coding sequence is TGTGCCAGCAGCTTCACAGGGGCTAATGAAAAACTGTTTTTT.

This sequence joins TRBV18 and TRBJ1-5, with unresolved D. Between the trimmed V and J ends, which lost 0 bases and 2 bases, there was a span of 14 bases. Germline assignment: CDR1 KGHSH and CDR2 LQKENI. The CDR3 spans 17 residues. The CDR3 spells CASSPPNSGSGNQPQHF. The CDR3 coding sequence is TGTGCCAGCTCACCACCGAATTCCGGGTCGGGCAATCAGCCCCAGCATTTT. The full variable domain, in which reference TRBV18 and TRBJ1-5 provide the parts outside the CDR3, is NAGVMQNPRHLVRRRGQEARLRCSPMKGHSHVYWYRQLPEEGLKFMVYLQKENIIDESGMPKERFSAEFPKEGPSILRIQQVVRGDSAAYFCASSPPNSGSGNQPQHFGDGTRLSIL.

V is TRBV6-2 or TRBV6-3 and J is TRBJ2-7, with D uncertain. Germline V lookup: CDR1 MNHEY, CDR2 SVGEGT. This CDR3 is 11 amino acids long. Trimming shortened V by 1 base and J by 3 bases, and 1 base separated the two germline ends. CDR3 region: CASSYYYEQYF. CDR3 coding DNA: TGTGCCAGCAGTTACTACTACGAGCAGTACTTC.

The chain has TRBV9 and TRBJ2-3, with D possibly being TRBD2 (6 bases). Trimming pared 3 bases from V and 2 bases from J, leaving 13 bases between. The germline gives CDR1 SGDLS, CDR2 YYNGEE. The CDR3 spans 15 residues. This CDR3 is CASSDTGTYTDTQYF. The CDR3 region has the DNA TGTGCCAGCAGCGACACCGGGACTTACACAGATACGCAGTATTTT. The entire variable domain, with the rest obtained from reference TRBV9 and TRBJ2-3, is as follows: DSGVTQTPKHLITATGQRVTLRCSPRSGDLSVYWYQQSLDQGLQFLIQYYNGEERAKGNILERFSAQQFPDLHSELNLSSLELGDSALYFCASSDTGTYTDTQYFGPGTRLTVL.